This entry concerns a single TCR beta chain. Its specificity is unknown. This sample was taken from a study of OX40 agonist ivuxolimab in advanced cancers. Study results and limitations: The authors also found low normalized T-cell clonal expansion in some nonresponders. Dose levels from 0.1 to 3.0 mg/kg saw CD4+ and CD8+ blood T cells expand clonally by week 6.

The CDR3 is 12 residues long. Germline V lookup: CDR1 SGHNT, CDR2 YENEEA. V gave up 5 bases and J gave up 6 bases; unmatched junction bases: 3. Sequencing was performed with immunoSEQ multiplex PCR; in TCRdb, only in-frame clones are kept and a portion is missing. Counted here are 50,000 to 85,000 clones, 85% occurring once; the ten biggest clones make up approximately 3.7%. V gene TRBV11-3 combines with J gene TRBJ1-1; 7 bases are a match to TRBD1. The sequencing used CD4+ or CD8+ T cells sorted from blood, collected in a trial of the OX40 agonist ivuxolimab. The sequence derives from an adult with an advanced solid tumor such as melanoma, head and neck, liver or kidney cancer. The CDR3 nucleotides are TGTGCCAGCAGCACGGGACAGCCTGAAGCTTTCTTT. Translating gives CASSTGQPEAFF.